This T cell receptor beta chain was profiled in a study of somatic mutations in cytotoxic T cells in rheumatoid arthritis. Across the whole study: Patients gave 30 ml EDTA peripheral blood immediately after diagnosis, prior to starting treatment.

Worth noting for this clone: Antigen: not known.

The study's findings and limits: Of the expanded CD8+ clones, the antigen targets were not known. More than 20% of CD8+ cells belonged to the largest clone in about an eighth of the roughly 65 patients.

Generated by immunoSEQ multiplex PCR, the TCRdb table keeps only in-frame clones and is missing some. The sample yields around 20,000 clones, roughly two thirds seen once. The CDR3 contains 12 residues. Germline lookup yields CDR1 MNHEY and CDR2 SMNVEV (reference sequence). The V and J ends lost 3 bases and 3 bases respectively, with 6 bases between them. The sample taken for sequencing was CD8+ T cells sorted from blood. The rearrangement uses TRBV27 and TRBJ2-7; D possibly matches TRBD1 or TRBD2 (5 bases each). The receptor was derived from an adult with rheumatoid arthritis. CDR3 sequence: CASSLRGYEQYF. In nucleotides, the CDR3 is TGTGCCAGCAGTTTGAGGGGCTACGAGCAGTACTTC.